These 9 T cell receptor beta chains originate from one sample sequenced in a study of technical replicates of blood from four donors. Generated by immunoSEQ multiplex PCR, the TCRdb table keeps only in-frame clones and is missing some. The table has about 73,000 clones, 93% seen once. What was sequenced was T cells isolated from PBMCs. These receptors were obtained from a human donor in good health.

The J gene is TRBJ1-3, the V gene TRBV5-1; no firm D call. V was trimmed by 4 bases and J by 3 bases, leaving 17 bases between them. CDR1 is SGHRS, CDR2 YFSETQ, per germline. The CDR3 is 16 residues long. In nucleotides, the CDR3 is TGCGCCAGCAGCCTCTTGTCCCTCCAGCGTGGAAACACCATATATTTT. Amino acids: CASSLLSLQRGNTIYF.

The genes are TRBV10-1 and TRBJ2-7; TRBD2 agrees at 9 bases. This CDR3 spans 16 amino acids. The ends lost 6 bases at V and 4 bases at J; junction bases unmatched: 13. Germline CDR1 and CDR2: WNHNN and SYGVQD (reference sequence). This CDR3 is CASSPRVAGEGYEQYF. The CDR3, as DNA: TGCGCCAGCAGCCCAAGAGTAGCGGGAGAGGGGTACGAGCAGTACTTC.

The chain has TRBV18 and TRBJ2-2; unclear D gene. Germline V gene lookup returns CDR1 KGHSH and CDR2 LQKENI. The CDR3 runs to 11 residues. V shed 3 bases and J shed 8 bases, with 4 bases lying between them. CDR3 region: CASSPRGELFF. The CDR3 nucleotides read TGTGCCAGCTCACCGCGGGGGGAGCTGTTTTTT.

The count of this clone is one. The rearrangement links TRBV27 to TRBJ2-7; TRBD1 aligns across 9 bases. V was pared by 8 bases and J by 4 bases, with 9 bases of the junction left unmatched. Germline V lookup: CDR1 MNHEY, CDR2 SMNVEV (reference sequence). CDR3 size: 14 residues. The CDR3 loop reads CASRLGQGWYEQYF. DNA for the CDR3: TGTGCCAGCCGCCTCGGACAGGGGTGGTACGAGCAGTACTTC.

The chain uses TRBV5-6 and TRBJ2-3; possibly TRBD2 for D (5 bases). This CDR3 region has 16 residues. The ends were cut back, 3 bases at V and 2 bases at J, with 16 bases in the middle. Per the germline V gene, CDR1 is SGHDT and CDR2 is YYEEEE. The CDR3 loop is CASSSSIKRNTDTQYF. As DNA, the CDR3 is TGTGCCAGCAGCTCCTCTATCAAGCGGAACACAGATACGCAGTATTTT.

The chain joins TRBV19 to TRBJ2-1; 10 bases match TRBD2. Germline assignment: CDR1 LNHDA and CDR2 SQIVND (reference sequence). V dropped 5 bases and J dropped 2; count of bases not matched to a gene: 3. The CDR3 covers 15 residues. CDR3 loop: CASSASGRAYNEQFF. The CDR3 DNA reads TGTGCCAGTAGTGCGAGCGGGAGGGCCTACAATGAGCAGTTCTTC.

The chain is built from TRBV4-1 and TRBJ1-5; 9 bases are a match to TRBD1. Germline V gene lookup returns CDR1 MGHRA and CDR2 YSYEKL. Trimming cost V 6 bases and J 6 bases; bases outside gene matches: 6. The CDR3 is 14 residues long. The CDR3 protein is CASRKQGASQPQHF. The CDR3 DNA is TGCGCCAGCAGGAAACAGGGGGCTAGTCAGCCCCAGCATTTT.

As concerns this clone: Other DNA sequences of this sample code for an identical CDR3. The V call is TRBV5-1, the J call TRBJ1-2, with 9 bases aligning to TRBD1. The germline CDR1 and CDR2 sequences are SGHRS and YFSETQ. The CDR3 length is 15 residues. After removal of 4 bases from V and 3 bases from J, the junction contained 7 bases not matched to a gene. CDR3 coding DNA: TGCGCCAGCAGCCTCGGACAGGGGAGGGACTATGGCTACACCTTC. This encodes CASSLGQGRDYGYTF.

This clone has a single count. The chain employs TRBV29-1 and TRBJ2-7, with a tentative D call TRBD1 (5 bases). V lost 2 bases to trimming and J lost 0 bases, with 5 bases between them. This CDR3 has 12 residues. Germline values: CDR1 SQVTM, CDR2 ANQGSEA. In DNA form, the CDR3 reads TGCAGCGTTGAAACAGGCTCCTACGAGCAGTACTTC. Translation: CSVETGSYEQYF.